Sequencing of this TCR beta chain was carried out in a study of T cells expressing NK-cell markers. At the level of the study: It was sorted CD3+CD56-NKG2C+, CD3+CD56+NKG2C- and CD3+CD56+NKG2C+ T cells that provided the TCR beta repertoires.

This CDR3 has 14 residues. The germline CDR1 and CDR2 sequences are SGHVS and FQNEAQ. 5'RACE template switching with UMIs generated TCR beta cDNA. TCRdb re-called the 5' RACE reads and catalogs CDR3 proteins one per entry, DNA excluded. The sample has 300,000 to 500,000 distinct CDR3 sequences. Material for sequencing was blood T cells: a sorted CD56 or NKG2C T cell subset, CD4+ or CD8+ T cells, or bulk PBMC T cells (not recorded which). The sequence came from a woman in her forties or fifties in good health. The chain has TRBV7-8 and TRBJ2-2; TCRdb selects TRBD2, and the lack of DNA leaves this call unchecked. The CDR3 loop is CATGGGKRTGELFF.